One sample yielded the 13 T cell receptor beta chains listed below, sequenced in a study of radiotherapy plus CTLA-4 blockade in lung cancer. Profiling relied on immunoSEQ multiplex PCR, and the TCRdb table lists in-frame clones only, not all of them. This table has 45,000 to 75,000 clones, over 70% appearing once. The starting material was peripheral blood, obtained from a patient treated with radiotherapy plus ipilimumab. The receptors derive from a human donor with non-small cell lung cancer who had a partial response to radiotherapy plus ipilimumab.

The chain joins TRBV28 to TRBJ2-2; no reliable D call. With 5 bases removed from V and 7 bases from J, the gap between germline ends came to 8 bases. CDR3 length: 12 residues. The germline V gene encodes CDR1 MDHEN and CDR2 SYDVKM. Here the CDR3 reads CASSPRDGELFF. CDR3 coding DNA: TGTGCCAGCAGTCCGAGAGACGGGGAGCTGTTTTTT.

The CDR3 nucleotides read TGTGCCAGTACCGGAACTCCGGGAGGATACAATGAGCAGTTCTTC. The encoded protein is CASTGTPGGYNEQFF. The chain uses TRBV19 and TRBJ2-1, with 7 nucleotides matching TRBD2. Per germline, CDR1 LNHDA and CDR2 SQIVND (reference sequence). J was trimmed by 4 bases and V by 7 bases; bases with no gene match: 10. This CDR3 is 15 amino acids long.

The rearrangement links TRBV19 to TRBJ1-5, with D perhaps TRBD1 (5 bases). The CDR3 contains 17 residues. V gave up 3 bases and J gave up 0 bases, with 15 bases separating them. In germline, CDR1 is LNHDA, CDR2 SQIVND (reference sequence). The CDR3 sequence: CASSMNGGRYSNQPQHF. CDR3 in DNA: TGTGCCAGTAGTATGAACGGGGGAAGATATAGCAATCAGCCCCAGCATTTT.

CDR3 sequence: CASSWGQTNYGYTF. DNA of the CDR3: TGTGCCAGCAGCTGGGGACAGACGAACTATGGCTACACCTTC. The chain links TRBV5-4 to TRBJ1-2; TRBD1 aligns across 7 bases. This CDR3 has 14 residues. The germline V gene has CDR1 SGHNT and CDR2 YYREEE (reference sequence). Losses at the gene ends were 3 bases for V and 2 bases for J; bases not matched to a gene: 4.

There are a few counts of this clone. The chain's CDR3 is CASSLSVPRREQFF. CDR3 DNA sequence: TGTGCCAGCAGTTTATCGGTTCCCCGCCGTGAGCAGTTCTTC. The chain uses TRBV28 and TRBJ2-1; D unclear. The CDR3 has 14 residues. V was cut by 1 base and J by 9 bases, with 13 bases left in between. Germline CDR1 and CDR2: MDHEN and SYDVKM.

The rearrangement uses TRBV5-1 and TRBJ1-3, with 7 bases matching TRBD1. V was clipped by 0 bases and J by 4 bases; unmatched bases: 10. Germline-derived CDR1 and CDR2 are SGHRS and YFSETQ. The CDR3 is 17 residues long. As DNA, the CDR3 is TGCGCCAGCAGCTTGGGATATCGACAGGGCCCGGGAAACACCATATATTTT. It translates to CASSLGYRQGPGNTIYF.

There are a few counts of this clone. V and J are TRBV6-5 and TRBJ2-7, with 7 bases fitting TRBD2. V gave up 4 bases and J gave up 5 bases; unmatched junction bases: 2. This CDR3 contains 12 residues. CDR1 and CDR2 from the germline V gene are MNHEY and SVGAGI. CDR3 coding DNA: TGTGCCAGCAGTTTCAGCGGGGACGAGCAGTACTTC. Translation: CASSFSGDEQYF.

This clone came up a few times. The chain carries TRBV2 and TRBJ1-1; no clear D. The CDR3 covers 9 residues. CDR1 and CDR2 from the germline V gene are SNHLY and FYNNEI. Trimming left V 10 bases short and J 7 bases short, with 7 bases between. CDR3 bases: TGTGCCATCTCCAGTGAAGCTTTCTTT. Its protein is CAISSEAFF.

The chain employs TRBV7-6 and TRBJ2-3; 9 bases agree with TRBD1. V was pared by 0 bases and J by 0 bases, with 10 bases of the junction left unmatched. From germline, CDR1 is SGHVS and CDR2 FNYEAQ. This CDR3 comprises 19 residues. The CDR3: CASSLAGRDRGASTDTQYF. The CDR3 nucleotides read TGTGCCAGCAGCTTAGCTGGTAGAGACAGGGGGGCTAGCACAGATACGCAGTATTTT.

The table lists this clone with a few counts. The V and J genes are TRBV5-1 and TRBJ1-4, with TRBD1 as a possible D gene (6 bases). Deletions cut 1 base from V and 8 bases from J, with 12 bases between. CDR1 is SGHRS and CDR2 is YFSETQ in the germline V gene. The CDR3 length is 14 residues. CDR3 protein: CASSLSGAREKLFF. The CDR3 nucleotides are TGCGCCAGCAGCTTGTCAGGGGCGCGGGAAAAACTGTTTTTT.

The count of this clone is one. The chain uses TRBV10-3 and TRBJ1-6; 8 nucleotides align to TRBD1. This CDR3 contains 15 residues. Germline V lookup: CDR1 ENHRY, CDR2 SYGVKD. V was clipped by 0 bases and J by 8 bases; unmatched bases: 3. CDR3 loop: CAISESGTGDSPLHF. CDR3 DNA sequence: TGTGCCATCAGTGAGTCGGGGACAGGTGATTCACCCCTCCACTTT.

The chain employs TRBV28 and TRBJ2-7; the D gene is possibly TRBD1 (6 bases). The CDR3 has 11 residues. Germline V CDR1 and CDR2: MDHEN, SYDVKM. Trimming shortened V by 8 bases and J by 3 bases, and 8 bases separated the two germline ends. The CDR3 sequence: CASGGHYEQYF. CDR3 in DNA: TGTGCCAGCGGGGGACACTACGAGCAGTACTTC.

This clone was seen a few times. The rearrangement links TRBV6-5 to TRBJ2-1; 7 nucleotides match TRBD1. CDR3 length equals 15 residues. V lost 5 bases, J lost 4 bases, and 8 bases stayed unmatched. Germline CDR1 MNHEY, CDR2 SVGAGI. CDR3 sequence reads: CASSKDRLLYNEQFF. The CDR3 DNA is TGTGCCAGCAGTAAGGACAGGCTGCTTTACAATGAGCAGTTCTTC.